These 14 T cell receptor beta chains came from one sample sequenced in a study of cytomegalovirus exposure and HLA in healthy donors. This table comes from immunoSEQ multiplex PCR, and its TCRdb copy is limited to in-frame clones, with some not included. This sample has 350,000 or so clones; 80% to 90% occur once, and the top ten carry around 0.8%. Input material: PBMCs. The receptors come from a woman aged 18-29 years in good health and CMV-seronegative.

V is TRBV18 and J is TRBJ1-1; D gene uncertain. The CDR3 is 14 residues long. Deletions cut 5 bases from V and 7 bases from J, with 17 bases between. The germline CDR1 and CDR2 sequences are KGHSH and LQKENI. The CDR3 sequence: CASSTGISDLEAFF. Here the CDR3 DNA reads TGTGCCAGCTCAACCGGGATTTCGGACCTTGAAGCTTTCTTT. Full variable domain (missing parts from reference TRBV18 and TRBJ1-1): NAGVMQNPRHLVRRRGQEARLRCSPMKGHSHVYWYRQLPEEGLKFMVYLQKENIIDESGMPKERFSAEFPKEGPSILRIQQVVRGDSAAYFCASSTGISDLEAFFGQGTRLTVV.

The chain is built from TRBV2 and TRBJ1-2; tentative D call: TRBD1 (5 bases). Germline V lookup: CDR1 SNHLY, CDR2 FYNNEI. Trimming removed 3 bases from V and 4 bases from J, with 18 bases in between. The CDR3 length is 16 residues. The CDR3 spells CASSEAPGGVGYGYTF. CDR3 bases: TGTGCCAGCAGTGAGGCCCCCGGGGGAGTCGGCTATGGCTACACCTTC. Complete variable domain (other parts from reference TRBV2 and TRBJ1-2): EPEVTQTPSHQVTQMGQEVILRCVPISNHLYFYWYRQILGQKVEFLVSFYNNEISEKSEIFDDQFSVERPDGSNFTLKIRSTKLEDSAMYFCASSEAPGGVGYGYTFGSGTRLTVV.

The J gene is TRBJ1-2, the V gene TRBV6-6; no clear D. The germline V and J ends were trimmed by 0 bases and 8 bases, with 16 bases remaining between them. CDR1 MNHNY and CDR2 SVGAGI come from the germline V gene (reference sequence). The CDR3 consists of 15 residues. The CDR3 loop is CASSYSPGDVEGYTF. The CDR3, as DNA: TGTGCCAGCAGTTACTCTCCAGGCGATGTGGAAGGCTACACCTTC.

The chain recombines TRBV6-5 with TRBJ2-5, with 7 bases aligning to TRBD2. This CDR3 comprises 15 residues. Germline CDR1 MNHEY, CDR2 SVGAGI. The V gene end was trimmed by 6 bases and the J gene end by 5 bases; junction bases not matched to a gene: 12. The CDR3 reads CASSRTRERGETQYF. The CDR3, as DNA: TGTGCCAGCAGCCGTACGCGGGAGCGGGGTGAGACCCAGTACTTC.

The rearrangement links TRBV7-2 to TRBJ2-7; 7 positions agree with TRBD1. Germline assignment: CDR1 SGHTA and CDR2 FQGNSA. The CDR3 runs 14 residues. The V gene end was trimmed by 4 bases and the J gene end by 2 bases; junction bases not matched to a gene: 5. This chain's CDR3 is CASSSWTGPYEQYF. In DNA, the CDR3 is TGTGCCAGCAGCTCCTGGACAGGTCCCTACGAGCAGTACTTC.

This rearrangement joins TRBV15 to TRBJ2-1, with TRBD2 as a possible D gene (6 bases). Germline-derived CDR1 and CDR2 are LNHNV and YYDKDF (reference sequence). The CDR3 spans 15 residues. Trimming took off 3 bases at V and 5 bases at J, with 14 bases between the two ends. The CDR3 DNA reads TGTGCCACCAGCAGGGTGGCGGGCGGGGACAATGAGCAGTTCTTC. Its protein product is CATSRVAGGDNEQFF. The complete variable domain, with remaining parts taken from reference TRBV15 and TRBJ2-1, reads DAMVIQNPRYQVTQFGKPVTLSCSQTLNHNVMYWYQQKSSQAPKLLFHYYDKDFNNEADTPDNFQSRRPNTSFCFLDIRSPGLGDTAMYLCATSRVAGGDNEQFFGPGTRLTVL.

The CDR3 nucleotides read TGCGCCAGCAGCTTGGCCCCTACTCTCTACGAGCAGTACTTC. It is translated as CASSLAPTLYEQYF. The chain joins TRBV5-1 to TRBJ2-7; no definite D call. This CDR3 is 14 amino acids long. The germline V and J ends were trimmed by 0 bases and 3 bases, with 10 bases remaining between them. Looked up from germline, CDR1 is SGHRS and CDR2 is YFSETQ. Full variable domain (outside the CDR3, taken from reference TRBV5-1 and TRBJ2-7): KAGVTQTPRYLIKTRGQQVTLSCSPISGHRSVSWYQQTPGQGLQFLFEYFSETQRNKGNFPGRFSGRQFSNSRSEMNVSTLELGDSALYLCASSLAPTLYEQYFGPGTRLTVT.

The chain recombines TRBV6-1 with TRBJ1-5; D call uncertain. V shed 8 bases and J shed 3 bases, with 8 bases lying between them. This CDR3 has 12 residues. CDR1 and CDR2 from the germline V gene are MNHNS and SASEGT. The CDR3 DNA is TGTGCCAGCGGGGAGTTCAATCAGCCCCAGCATTTT. Translating gives CASGEFNQPQHF.

The chain links TRBV14 to TRBJ2-7, with 11 bases that match TRBD2. The CDR3 sequence is 17 residues long. The V gene end was trimmed by 5 bases and the J gene end by 0 bases; junction bases not matched to a gene: 9. CDR1 is SGHDN and CDR2 is FVKESK in the germline V gene. CDR3 DNA sequence: TGTGCCAGCAGCTTACGGACCGGGACTAGCGGCTCCTACGAGCAGTACTTC. This encodes CASSLRTGTSGSYEQYF.

The chain uses TRBV19 and TRBJ2-7, with D perhaps TRBD2 (5 bases). The CDR3 loop spans 15 amino acids. Looked up from germline, CDR1 is LNHDA and CDR2 is SQIVND (reference sequence). V lost 5 bases and J lost 3, with 17 bases in between. CDR3 sequence (DNA): TGTGCCAGTAGTCAGTCGGGGAACCCATTCTACGAGCAGTACTTC. This sequence encodes CASSQSGNPFYEQYF.

Here the CDR3 DNA reads TGTGCCAGCAGCTGGGGGACTAGCGGGACGTACGAGCAGTACTTC. Its translation: CASSWGTSGTYEQYF. The genes are TRBV5-8 and TRBJ2-7; 13 bases align to TRBD2. Germline CDR1 SGHTS, CDR2 YDEGEE. The V and J ends lost 3 bases and 4 bases, in that order; junction bases with no gene match: 4. The CDR3 totals 15 residues.

In this sample, this clone turned up a few times. The genes are TRBV7-9 and TRBJ2-3; no clear D. V shed 6 bases and J shed 5 bases, with 12 bases lying between them. This CDR3 comprises 13 residues. Germline V gene data show CDR1 as SEHNR and CDR2 as FQNEAQ (reference sequence). In nucleotides, the CDR3 is TGTGCCAGCAGATCTCCGGTTATAGATACGCAGTATTTT. It translates to CASRSPVIDTQYF.

This rearrangement joins TRBV4-2 to TRBJ2-3; possibly TRBD1 for D (5 bases). The CDR3 is made up of 11 amino acids. CDR1 is LGHNA and CDR2 is YNFKEQ in the germline V gene. V lost 6 bases and J 8 bases, leaving 9 bases between the germline ends. The CDR3 reads CASRGLGTQYF. The CDR3 DNA follows: TGTGCCAGCAGGGGGCTAGGTACGCAGTATTTT.

The chain carries TRBV5-1 and TRBJ1-2, with unresolved D. V lost 2 bases and J lost 0, with 8 bases in between. In germline, CDR1 is SGHRS, CDR2 YFSETQ. The CDR3 has 14 amino acids. The CDR3 bases are TGCGCCAGCAGCTTAGGAGCAACTAACTATGGCTACACCTTC. Protein product: CASSLGATNYGYTF.